This TCR beta chain was sequenced during a study of post-analysis software for immune sequencing data. In this sample, this clonotype turned up a few times. The TCR beta cDNA libraries carried unique molecular identifiers. From about 1 to 10 million T cells, about 500,000 cDNA molecules were obtained. One entry per CDR3 protein, called by TCRdb with MiXCR from the PCR reads. The sample contains a few hundred thousand distinct CDR3 sequences, about a third of which appear only once. The receptor was derived from a girl aged 2-17 years with multiple sclerosis. Sample: blood.

This chain's CDR3 is CATSRDRTDGGYTF. In DNA, the CDR3 is TGTGCCACCAGCAGAGATAGGACGGATGGTGGCTACACCTTC. The chain is built from TRBV15 and TRBJ1-2; D call uncertain. V was shortened by 0 bases and J by 7 bases, with 12 bases between the two germline ends. The CDR3 length is 14 residues. Germline CDR1 is LNHNV and CDR2 is YYDKDF (reference sequence).